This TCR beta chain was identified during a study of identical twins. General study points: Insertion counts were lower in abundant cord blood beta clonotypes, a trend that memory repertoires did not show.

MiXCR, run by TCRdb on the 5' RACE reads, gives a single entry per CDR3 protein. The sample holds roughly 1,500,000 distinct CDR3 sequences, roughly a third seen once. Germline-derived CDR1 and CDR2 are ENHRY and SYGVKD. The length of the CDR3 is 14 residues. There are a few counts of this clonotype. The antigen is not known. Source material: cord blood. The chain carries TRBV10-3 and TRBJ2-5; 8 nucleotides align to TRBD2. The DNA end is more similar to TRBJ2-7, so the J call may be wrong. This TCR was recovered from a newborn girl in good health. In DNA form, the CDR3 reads TGTGCCATCAGTGAAGTGGCGGGAGGACCCGAGCAGTACTTC. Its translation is CAISEVAGGPEQYF.